The subject of this entry is one TCR beta chain. Its antigen is not known. Naive CD8+ T cells were CD45RO-CCR7+CD27+CD95-. This specimen belongs to a study of CXCR3-negative and CXCR3-positive naive CD8 T cells. About the study: About 140 million TRB reads were obtained overall (about 1.5 +/- 0.3 million per library).

Via 5' RACE with UMI labels, TRB cDNA libraries were prepared. From the 5' RACE reads, TCRdb lists one entry per CDR3 protein and no DNA. This sample's clone table lists some 150,000 distinct CDR3 sequences. Study-wide findings and caveats: The level of CXCR3 expression partially decreased after cryopreservation; the majority of assays used fresh PBMCs. Diversity in memory CD8+ cells fell much lower than the comparably high levels seen in both naive subsets. Against CXCR3-negative naive cells, CXCR3-positive naive cells showed more hydrophobic TRB CDR3s.

The CDR3 runs 15 residues. The germline V gene encodes CDR1 SQVTM and CDR2 ANQGSEA. Sequenced sample: naive CXCR3+ CD8+ T cells from blood. Subset specified: CD45RO-CCR7+CD27+CD95- naive CD8+ T cells expressing CXCR3 (TNR3+). The rearrangement uses TRBV29-1 and TRBJ2-1; TCRdb's D call, TRBD2, is unchecked because there is no DNA. The source of this sequence is a human donor in good health. Some clones in this sample may be carry-over from other donors' samples. Here the CDR3 reads CSVEGYSGEYNEQFF.